This TCR beta chain was found in a study of CD8+ T cells in alopecia areata. General study points: Normal skin contains resident alphabeta T cells, and these are also sequenced in scalp samples. The study found higher clonality in lesional than normal scalp, especially in alopecia totalis/universalis.

Researchers gathered lesional scalp punch biopsies and peripheral blood from patients with alopecia areata. In germline, CDR1 is SGHDT, CDR2 YYEEEE. V was shortened by 0 bases and J by 2 bases, with 9 bases between the two germline ends. The CDR3 has 14 residues. The authors extracted RNA and reverse transcribed it into cDNA as the sequencing template. Data came from immunoSEQ multiplex PCR; TCRdb stores just in-frame clones and leaves some out. Among 150,000 to 200,000 clones, around 50% were seen once, and the ten largest hold roughly 14%. In its sample, this clone was seen once. Its specificity is unknown.

The rearrangement joins TRBV5-6 to TRBJ2-7; D remains unclear. The receptor comes from a human donor with alopecia areata. The specimen comprised CD4+ T cells sorted from blood, sampled at week 0. The CDR3 sequence: CASSLVTDAYEQYF. The CDR3 region has the DNA TGTGCCAGCAGCTTGGTGACCGACGCCTACGAGCAGTACTTC.